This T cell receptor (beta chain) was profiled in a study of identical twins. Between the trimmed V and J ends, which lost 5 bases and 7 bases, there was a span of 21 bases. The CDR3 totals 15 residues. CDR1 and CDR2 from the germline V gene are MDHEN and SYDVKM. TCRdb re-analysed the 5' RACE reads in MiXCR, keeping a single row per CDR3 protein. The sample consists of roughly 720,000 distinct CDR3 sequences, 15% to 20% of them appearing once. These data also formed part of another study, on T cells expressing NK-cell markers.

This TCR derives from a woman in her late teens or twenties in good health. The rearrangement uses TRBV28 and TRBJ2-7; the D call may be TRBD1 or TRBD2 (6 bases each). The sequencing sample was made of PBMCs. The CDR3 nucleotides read TGTGCCAGCAGTGGAGGGGGTTGGAGCGGCAGGGAGCAGTACTTC. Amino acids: CASSGGGWSGREQYF. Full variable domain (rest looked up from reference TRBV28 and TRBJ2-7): DVKVTQSSRYLVKRTGEKVFLECVQDMDHENMFWYRQDPGLGLRLIYFSYDVKMKEKGDIPEGYSVSREKKERFSLILESASTNQTSMYLCASSGGGWSGREQYFGPGTRLTVT.